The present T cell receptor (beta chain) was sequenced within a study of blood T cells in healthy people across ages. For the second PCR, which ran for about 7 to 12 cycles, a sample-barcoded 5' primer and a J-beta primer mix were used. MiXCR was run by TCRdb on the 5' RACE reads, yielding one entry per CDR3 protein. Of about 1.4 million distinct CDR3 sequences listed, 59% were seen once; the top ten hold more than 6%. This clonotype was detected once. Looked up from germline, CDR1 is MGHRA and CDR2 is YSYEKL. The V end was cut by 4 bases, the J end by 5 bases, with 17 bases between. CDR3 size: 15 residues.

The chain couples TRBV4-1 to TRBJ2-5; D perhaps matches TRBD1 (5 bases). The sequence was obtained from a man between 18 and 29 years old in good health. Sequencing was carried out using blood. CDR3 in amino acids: CASSRIGAPGETQYF. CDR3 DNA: TGCGCCAGCAGCCGAATTGGGGCTCCCGGGGAGACCCAGTACTTC.